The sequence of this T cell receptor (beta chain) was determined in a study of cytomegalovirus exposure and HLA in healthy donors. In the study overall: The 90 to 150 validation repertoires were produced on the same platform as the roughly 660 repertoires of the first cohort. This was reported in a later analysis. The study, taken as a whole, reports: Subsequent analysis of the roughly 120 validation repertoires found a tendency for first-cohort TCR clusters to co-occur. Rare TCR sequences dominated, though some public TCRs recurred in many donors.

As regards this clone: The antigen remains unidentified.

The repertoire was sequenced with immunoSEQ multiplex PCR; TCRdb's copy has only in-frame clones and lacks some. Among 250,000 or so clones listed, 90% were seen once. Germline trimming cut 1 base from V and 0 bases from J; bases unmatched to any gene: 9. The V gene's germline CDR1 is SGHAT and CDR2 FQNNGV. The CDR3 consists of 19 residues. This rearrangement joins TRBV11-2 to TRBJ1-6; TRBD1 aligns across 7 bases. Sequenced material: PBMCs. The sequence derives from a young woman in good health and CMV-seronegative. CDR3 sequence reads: CASSLGDSRSLSYNSPLHF. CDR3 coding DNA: TGTGCCAGCAGCTTAGGGGACAGCAGATCTCTCTCCTATAATTCACCCCTCCACTTT.